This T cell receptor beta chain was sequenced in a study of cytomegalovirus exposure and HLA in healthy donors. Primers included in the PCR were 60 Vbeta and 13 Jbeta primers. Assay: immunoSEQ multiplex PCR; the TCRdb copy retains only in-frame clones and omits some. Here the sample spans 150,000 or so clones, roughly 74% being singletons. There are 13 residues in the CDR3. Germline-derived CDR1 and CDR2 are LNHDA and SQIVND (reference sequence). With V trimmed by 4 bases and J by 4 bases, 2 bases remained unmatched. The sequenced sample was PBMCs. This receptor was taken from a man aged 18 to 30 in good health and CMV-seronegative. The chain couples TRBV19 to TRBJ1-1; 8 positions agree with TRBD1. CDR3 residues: CASSTTGGTEAFF. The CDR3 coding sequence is TGTGCCAGTAGTACCACAGGGGGCACTGAAGCTTTCTTT.